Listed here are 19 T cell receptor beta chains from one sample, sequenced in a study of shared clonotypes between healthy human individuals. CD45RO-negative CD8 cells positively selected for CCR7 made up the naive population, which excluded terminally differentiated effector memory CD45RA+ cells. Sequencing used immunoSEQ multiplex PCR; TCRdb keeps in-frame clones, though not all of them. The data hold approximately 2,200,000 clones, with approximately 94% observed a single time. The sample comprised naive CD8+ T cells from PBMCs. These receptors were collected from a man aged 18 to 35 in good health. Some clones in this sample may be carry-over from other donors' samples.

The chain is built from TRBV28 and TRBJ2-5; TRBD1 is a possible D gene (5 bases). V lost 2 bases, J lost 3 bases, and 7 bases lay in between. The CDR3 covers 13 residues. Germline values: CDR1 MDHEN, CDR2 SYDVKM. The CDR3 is CASSLLREETQYF. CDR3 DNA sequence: TGTGCCAGCAGTTTACTCAGGGAAGAGACCCAGTACTTC. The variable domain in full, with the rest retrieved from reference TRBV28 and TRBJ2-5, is DVKVTQSSRYLVKRTGEKVFLECVQDMDHENMFWYRQDPGLGLRLIYFSYDVKMKEKGDIPEGYSVSREKKERFSLILESASTNQTSMYLCASSLLREETQYFGPGTRLLVL.

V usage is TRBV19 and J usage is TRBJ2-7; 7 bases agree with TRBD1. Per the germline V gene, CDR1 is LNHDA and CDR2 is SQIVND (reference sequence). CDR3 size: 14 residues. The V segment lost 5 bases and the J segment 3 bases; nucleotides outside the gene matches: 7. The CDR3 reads CASSLGGADYEQYF. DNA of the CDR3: TGTGCCAGTAGTCTAGGGGGCGCCGACTACGAGCAGTACTTC.

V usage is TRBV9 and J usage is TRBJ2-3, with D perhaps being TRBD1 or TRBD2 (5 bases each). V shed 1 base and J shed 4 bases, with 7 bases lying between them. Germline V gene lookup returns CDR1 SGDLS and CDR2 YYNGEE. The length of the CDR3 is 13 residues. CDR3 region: CASSVMGADTQYF. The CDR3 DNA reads TGTGCCAGCAGCGTAATGGGGGCAGATACGCAGTATTTT.

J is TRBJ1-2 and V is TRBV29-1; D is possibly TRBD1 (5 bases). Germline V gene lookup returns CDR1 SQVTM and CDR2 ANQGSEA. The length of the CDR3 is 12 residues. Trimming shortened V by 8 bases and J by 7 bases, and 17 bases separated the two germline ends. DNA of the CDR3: TGCAGCACCCGAGGGGCGCTGGGTGGCTACACCTTC. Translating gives CSTRGALGGYTF.

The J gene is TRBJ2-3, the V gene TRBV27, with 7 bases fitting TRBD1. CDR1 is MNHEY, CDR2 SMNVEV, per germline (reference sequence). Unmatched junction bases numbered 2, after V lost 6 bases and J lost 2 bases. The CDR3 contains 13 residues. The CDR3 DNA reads TGTGCCAGCAGACAGGGGAACACAGATACGCAGTATTTT. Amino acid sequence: CASRQGNTDTQYF.

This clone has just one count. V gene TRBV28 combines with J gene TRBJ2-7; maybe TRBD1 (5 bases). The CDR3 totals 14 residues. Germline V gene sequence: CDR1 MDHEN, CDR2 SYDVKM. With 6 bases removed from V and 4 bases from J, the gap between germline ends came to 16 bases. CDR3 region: CASRTDWGLYEQYF. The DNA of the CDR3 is TGTGCCAGCAGAACGGATTGGGGCTTATACGAGCAGTACTTC.

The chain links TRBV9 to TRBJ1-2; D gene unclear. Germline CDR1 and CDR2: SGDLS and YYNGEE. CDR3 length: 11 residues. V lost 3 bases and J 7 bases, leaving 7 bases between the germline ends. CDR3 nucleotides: TGTGCCAGCAGCGGTGACGGTGGCTACACCTTC. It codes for CASSGDGGYTF.

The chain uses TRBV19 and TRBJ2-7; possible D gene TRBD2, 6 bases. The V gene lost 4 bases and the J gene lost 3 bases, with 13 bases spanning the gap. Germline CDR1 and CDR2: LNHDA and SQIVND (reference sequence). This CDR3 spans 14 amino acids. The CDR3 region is CASSTRDGGYEQYF. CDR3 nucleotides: TGTGCCAGTAGTACGCGGGACGGAGGCTACGAGCAGTACTTC.

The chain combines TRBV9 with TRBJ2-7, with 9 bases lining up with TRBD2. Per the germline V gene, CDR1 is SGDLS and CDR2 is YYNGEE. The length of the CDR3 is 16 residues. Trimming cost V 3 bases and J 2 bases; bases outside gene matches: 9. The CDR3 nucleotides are TGTGCCAGCAGCGCACGTGCGGGAGGGCCCCCCTACGAGCAGTACTTC. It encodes CASSARAGGPPYEQYF.

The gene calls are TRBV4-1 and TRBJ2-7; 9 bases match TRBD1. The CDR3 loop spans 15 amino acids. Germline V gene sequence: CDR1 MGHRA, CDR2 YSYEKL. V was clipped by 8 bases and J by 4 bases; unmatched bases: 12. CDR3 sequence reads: CASARYRDRVYEQYF. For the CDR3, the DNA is TGCGCCAGCGCCCGCTACCGGGACAGGGTTTACGAGCAGTACTTC.

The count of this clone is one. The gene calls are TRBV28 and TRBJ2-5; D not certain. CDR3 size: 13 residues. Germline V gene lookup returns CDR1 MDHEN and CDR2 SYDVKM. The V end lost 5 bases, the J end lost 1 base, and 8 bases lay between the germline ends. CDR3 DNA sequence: TGTGCCAGCAGTCGACCCTTCCAAGAGACCCAGTACTTC. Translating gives CASSRPFQETQYF.

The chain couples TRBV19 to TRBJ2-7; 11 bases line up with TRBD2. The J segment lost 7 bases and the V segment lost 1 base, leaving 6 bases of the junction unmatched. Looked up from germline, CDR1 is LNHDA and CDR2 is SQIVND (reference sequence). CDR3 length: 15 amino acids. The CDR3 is CASSIGLAGGVEQYF. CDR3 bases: TGTGCCAGTAGTATAGGGCTAGCGGGAGGCGTTGAGCAGTACTTC.

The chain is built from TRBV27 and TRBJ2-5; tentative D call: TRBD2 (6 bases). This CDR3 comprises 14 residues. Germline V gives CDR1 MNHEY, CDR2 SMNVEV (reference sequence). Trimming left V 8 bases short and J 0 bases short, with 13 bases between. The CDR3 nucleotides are TGTGCCAGCCGCCCCGGGACTTACCAAGAGACCCAGTACTTC. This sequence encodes CASRPGTYQETQYF.

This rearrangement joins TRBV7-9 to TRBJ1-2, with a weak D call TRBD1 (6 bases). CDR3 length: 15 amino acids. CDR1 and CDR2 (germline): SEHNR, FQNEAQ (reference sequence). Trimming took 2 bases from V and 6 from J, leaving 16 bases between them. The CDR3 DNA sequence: TGTGCCAGCAGCTTACTTTTAGCCAGGGGTGATGGCTACACCTTC. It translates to CASSLLLARGDGYTF.

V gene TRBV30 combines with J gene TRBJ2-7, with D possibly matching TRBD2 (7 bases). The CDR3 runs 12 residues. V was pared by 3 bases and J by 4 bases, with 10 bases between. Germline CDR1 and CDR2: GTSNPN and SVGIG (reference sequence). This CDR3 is CAWRGGAYEQYF. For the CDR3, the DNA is TGTGCCTGGAGAGGGGGGGCGTACGAGCAGTACTTC.

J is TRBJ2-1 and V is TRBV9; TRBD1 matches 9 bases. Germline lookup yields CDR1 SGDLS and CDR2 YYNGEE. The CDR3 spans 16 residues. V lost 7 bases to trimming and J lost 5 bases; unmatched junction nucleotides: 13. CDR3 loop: CASSLSRDRANNEQFF. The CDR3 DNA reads TGTGCCAGCTCCCTAAGTAGGGACAGGGCCAACAATGAGCAGTTCTTC.

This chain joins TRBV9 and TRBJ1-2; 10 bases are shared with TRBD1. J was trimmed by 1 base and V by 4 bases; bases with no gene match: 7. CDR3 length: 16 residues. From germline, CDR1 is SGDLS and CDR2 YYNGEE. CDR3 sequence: CASSRTGTGDNYGYTF. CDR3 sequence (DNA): TGTGCCAGCAGCAGGACCGGGACAGGGGATAACTATGGCTACACCTTC.

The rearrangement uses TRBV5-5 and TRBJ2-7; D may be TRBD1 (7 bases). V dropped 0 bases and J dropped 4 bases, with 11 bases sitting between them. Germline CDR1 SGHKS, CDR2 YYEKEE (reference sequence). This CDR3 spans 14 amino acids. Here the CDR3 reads CASSLARGAYEQYF. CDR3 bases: TGTGCCAGCAGCTTGGCCAGGGGGGCATACGAGCAGTACTTC.

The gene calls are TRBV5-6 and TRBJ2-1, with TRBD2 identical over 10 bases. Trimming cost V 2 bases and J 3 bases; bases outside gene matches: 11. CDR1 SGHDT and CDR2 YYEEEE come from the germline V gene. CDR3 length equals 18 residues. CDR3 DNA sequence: TGTGCCAGCAGCTTTCTAGGGGTAGCGGGAGGTAACTACAATGAGCAGTTCTTC. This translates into CASSFLGVAGGNYNEQFF. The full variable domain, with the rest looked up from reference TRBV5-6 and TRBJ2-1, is DAGVTQSPTHLIKTRGQQVTLRCSPKSGHDTVSWYQQALGQGPQFIFQYYEEEERQRGNFPDRFSGHQFPNYSSELNVNALLLGDSALYLCASSFLGVAGGNYNEQFFGPGTRLTVL.